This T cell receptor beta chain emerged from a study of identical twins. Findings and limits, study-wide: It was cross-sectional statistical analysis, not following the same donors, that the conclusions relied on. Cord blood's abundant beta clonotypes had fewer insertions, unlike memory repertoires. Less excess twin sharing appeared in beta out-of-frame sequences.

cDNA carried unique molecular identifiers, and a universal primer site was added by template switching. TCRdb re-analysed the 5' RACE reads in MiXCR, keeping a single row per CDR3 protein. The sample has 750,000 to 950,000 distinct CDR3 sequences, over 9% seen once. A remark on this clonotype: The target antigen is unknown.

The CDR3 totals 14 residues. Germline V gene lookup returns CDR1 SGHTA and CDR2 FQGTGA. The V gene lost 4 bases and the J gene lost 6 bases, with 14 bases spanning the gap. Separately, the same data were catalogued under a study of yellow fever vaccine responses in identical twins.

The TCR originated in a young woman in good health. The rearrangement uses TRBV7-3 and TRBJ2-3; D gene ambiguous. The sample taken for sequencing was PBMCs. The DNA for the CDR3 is TGTGCCAGCAGCTCCCCCCCGGGTTTGGATACGCAGTATTTT. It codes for CASSSPPGLDTQYF. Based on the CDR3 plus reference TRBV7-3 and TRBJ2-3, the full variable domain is GAGVSQTPSNKVTEKGKYVELRCDPISGHTALYWYRQSLGQGPEFLIYFQGTGAADDSGLPNDRFFAVRPEGSVSTLKIQRTERGDSAVYLCASSSPPGLDTQYFGPGTRLTVL.